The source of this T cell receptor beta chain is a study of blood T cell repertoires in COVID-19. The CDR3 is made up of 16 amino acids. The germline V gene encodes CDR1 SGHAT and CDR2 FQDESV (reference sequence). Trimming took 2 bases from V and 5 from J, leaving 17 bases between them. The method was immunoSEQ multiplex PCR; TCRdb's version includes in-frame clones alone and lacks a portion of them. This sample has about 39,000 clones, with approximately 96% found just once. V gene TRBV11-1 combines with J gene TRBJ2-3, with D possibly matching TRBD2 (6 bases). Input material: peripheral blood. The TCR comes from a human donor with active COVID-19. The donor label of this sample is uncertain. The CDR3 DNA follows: TGTGCCAGCAGCTTACGGGGGACGAAAGGAGTAGATACGCAGTATTTT. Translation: CASSLRGTKGVDTQYF.